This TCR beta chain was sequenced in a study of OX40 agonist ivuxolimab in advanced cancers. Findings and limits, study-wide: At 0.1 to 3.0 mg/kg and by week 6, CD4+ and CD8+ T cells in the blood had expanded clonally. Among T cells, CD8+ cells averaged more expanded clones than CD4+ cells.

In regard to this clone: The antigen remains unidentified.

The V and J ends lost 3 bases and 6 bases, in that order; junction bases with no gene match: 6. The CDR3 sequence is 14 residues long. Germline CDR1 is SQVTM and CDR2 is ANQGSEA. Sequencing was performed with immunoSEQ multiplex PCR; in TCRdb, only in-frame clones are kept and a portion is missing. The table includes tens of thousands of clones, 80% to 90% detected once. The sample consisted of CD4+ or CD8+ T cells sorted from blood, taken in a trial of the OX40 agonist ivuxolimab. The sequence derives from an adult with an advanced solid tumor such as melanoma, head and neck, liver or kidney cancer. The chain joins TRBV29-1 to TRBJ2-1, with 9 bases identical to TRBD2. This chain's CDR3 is CSVDWPSGTNEQFF. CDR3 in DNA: TGCAGCGTTGATTGGCCTAGCGGGACCAATGAGCAGTTCTTC.